Included here is one TCR beta chain sequence, with context. Its target is not known. A second PCR, run for about 7 to 11 cycles, used a sample-barcoded 5' primer plus a J-beta primer mix. TCRdb ran MiXCR on the 5' RACE reads and lists one entry per CDR3 protein. The sample holds about 900,000 distinct CDR3 sequences, around 49% seen once. Germline V gene lookup returns CDR1 SQVTM and CDR2 ANQGSEA. Trimming removed 7 bases from V and 4 bases from J, with 16 bases in between. CDR3 length: 14 residues. The data derive from a study of blood T cells in healthy people across ages. Whole-study results and caveats: Bulk PBMC profiling left naive and antigen-experienced comparisons inconclusive. Expanded clonotype changes were possibly confounded by unknown donor CMV status.

The V call is TRBV29-1, the J call TRBJ1-4, with a possible D match to TRBD1 (5 bases). The source is a man aged 25-40 years in good health. Material for sequencing was blood. CDR3 nucleotide sequence: TGCAGCGCCGGCCGGGGGGAATTTAATGAAAAACTGTTTTTT. It is translated as CSAGRGEFNEKLFF.